This T cell receptor beta chain was retrieved from a study of spatial heterogeneity in lung cancer. Time point noted: sample taken at primary tumor resection. The approximately 77 donors had untreated early-stage non-small cell lung cancer. Whole RNA, which was extracted from tumor, nontumor lung tissue or frozen PBMC, was sequenced without any cell sorting. Germline lookup yields CDR1 SGHRS and CDR2 YFSETQ. Trimming left V 4 bases short and J 4 bases short, with 9 bases between. This CDR3 region has 12 residues. TCR cDNA molecules each carried a unique molecular identifier. One entry per CDR3 protein, called by TCRdb with MiXCR from the 5' RACE reads. This sample has some 6,100 distinct CDR3 sequences, with around an eighth found just once. This clonotype appeared a few times. The library was prepared for alpha chains; this beta chain is a stray read, so its frequency means little.

The TCR sequence derives from a human donor with early-stage non-small cell lung cancer. The source was lung tissue, collected at surgery. The V gene is TRBV5-1, the J gene TRBJ2-7; no firm D call. In DNA, the CDR3 is TGCGCCAGCAGCGACATTTTTTACGAGCAGTACTTC. It codes for CASSDIFYEQYF.